The source of this T cell receptor beta chain is a study of blood T cells in healthy people across ages (dated by TCRdb to between 2014 and 2017). As for the study more broadly: In model experiments, roughly one uniquely barcoded TCR beta cDNA molecule per two T cells was captured by template switching. Age-related changes in TCR beta repertoire diversity were measured in the study by deep sequencing normalized with unique cDNA molecular identifiers. Four age groups were formed from the donors: young (average about 15 years), middle-aged (approximately 40), aged (over 55) and long-lived (about 80). Donors of different ages were randomly distributed across sequencing lanes to avoid experimental bias. The study analyzed two additional independent replicas of 1 million unique cDNA reads from the same blood draw for two donors, one aged 18 to 30 and one aged 80 or older. Findings and caveats that apply to the study as a whole: The long-lived group showed more naive CD4+ T cells, fewer expanded clones and increased TCR diversity than the aged group, suggesting age selection. Estimates of total diversity based on one million sequenced T cells were regarded as lower bounds and as underestimates. Since profiling was done on bulk unsorted PBMCs, naive and antigen-experienced compartments could not be conclusively compared. Observed TCR beta diversity per million T cells fell roughly linearly with age, and a significant reduction was already apparent by age around 39. Donor CMV infection status was unknown, potentially confounding age-related changes in expanded clonotypes. There was a strong correlation between observed TCR beta diversity and the percentage of naive T cells measured by flow cytometry.

The method was 5' RACE. Instrument used: Illumina HiSeq 2500. A second PCR of roughly 7 to 11 cycles was run with a J-beta primer mix and a sample-barcoded 5' primer. Each TCR beta cDNA molecule received a unique molecular identifier from a template-switch 5' adaptor carrying 12 random nucleotides. Each sample yielded at least 2.5 million CDR3-containing paired-end reads. First-strand cDNA was synthesized from all RNA with the Mint cDNA synthesis kit, primed by a TRBC-specific oligonucleotide. After uracil-DNA glycosylase treatment, a first 18-cycle PCR used universal primers M1SS and BC2_uni_R on all cDNA. Concerning the study's data processing: For normalization, 1 million high-quality reads were randomly selected from each sample, with every read carrying a distinct molecular identifier. Instead of being binned into consensus sequences, reads that shared molecular identifiers were thrown out. MiTCR, set to a Q25 quality threshold and the strictest error-elimination algorithm, was used for CDR3 identification, clonotype clustering and error correction. Lower-bound total TCR beta diversity was estimated with a nonparametric unseen species model using Euler transformation. The raw public data were reprocessed by TCRdb itself: fastp quality trimming at Q25, MiXCR clonotype calling, in-frame beta chains only. Records with the same CDR3 protein are collapsed into one entry carrying the most frequent genes and DNA. Clone size and V and J calls follow TCRdb, not the original study. Here the sample has 1.5 million to 2 million distinct CDR3 sequences; roughly 50% occur a single time. In total, the top ten clones hold 2% to 2.5% of the sample.

The donors were 40 or so Caucasian individuals from Russia, aged 6 to 90 years, who were systemically healthy. Each donor gave about 9.7 milliliters of peripheral blood, drawn into EDTA-treated Vacutainer tubes. Ficoll-Paque density-gradient centrifugation was used to isolate PBMCs, with at least 6.5 million per sample. Trizol reagent was used to extract total RNA from PBMCs, with at least 6 micrograms per sample. The percentages of naive CD45RAhigh/CD27high T cells were determined by flow cytometry on a PBMC aliquot from every donor. In the case of this clonotype: No antigen is known for it. Base qualities are not recorded, but no much larger clone differs from it by a single base.

V loses 5 bases, J loses 6 bases, and the germline ends lie 12 bases apart. The CDR3 runs 13 residues from the cysteine to the phenylalanine. Only the CDR3 portion is preserved as DNA: 39 bases, with reading frame beginning at the first base. CDR1 and CDR2, per the germline V gene, are SGHNT and YENEEA. The sequencing input was blood. This clonotype was sampled from a woman in her thirties or forties in good health. Recombination joined TRBV11-3 with TRBJ2-3, and possibly TRBD2, on 6 matching bases. The DNA sequence reads TGTGCCAGCAGCGTGGGGAGGTCTGATACGCAGTATTTT. Its protein product is CASSVGRSDTQYF.